The clone carrying this T cell receptor beta chain was seen more than once but under ten times. PCR employed 60 Vbeta and 13 Jbeta primers. TCRdb keeps only in-frame clones here, not all; method: immunoSEQ multiplex PCR. The sample carries more than 140,000 clones, roughly 77% recorded once. This CDR3 spans 15 amino acids. Trimming left V 5 bases short and J 3 bases short, with 17 bases between. The germline V gene encodes CDR1 SNHLY and CDR2 FYNNEI. The sample belongs to a study of cytomegalovirus exposure and HLA in healthy donors. Study context: Samples from HLA-typed donors yielded about 85 million unique TCRs in an early data release. The study placed about 86% of its 350 to 450 genotyped donors in the Caucasian-associated ancestry cluster.

The sequence came from a man aged 35-49 years in good health and CMV-seronegative. V and J are TRBV2 and TRBJ2-7, with a tentative D call TRBD1 (7 bases). Sample: PBMCs. The CDR3 spells CASSRRDRKDYEQYF. In nucleotides, the CDR3 is TGTGCCAGCAGTAGGAGGGACAGAAAGGACTACGAGCAGTACTTC.